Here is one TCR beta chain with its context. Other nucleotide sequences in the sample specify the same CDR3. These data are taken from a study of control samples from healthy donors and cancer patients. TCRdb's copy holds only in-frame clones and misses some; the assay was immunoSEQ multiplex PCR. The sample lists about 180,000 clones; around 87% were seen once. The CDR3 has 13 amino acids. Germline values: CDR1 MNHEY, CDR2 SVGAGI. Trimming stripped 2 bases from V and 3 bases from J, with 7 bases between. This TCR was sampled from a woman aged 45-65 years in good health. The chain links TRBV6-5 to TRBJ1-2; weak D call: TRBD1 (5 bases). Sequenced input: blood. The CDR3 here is CASSYGADYGYTF. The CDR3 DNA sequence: TGTGCCAGCAGTTACGGGGCAGACTATGGCTACACCTTC.